These 18 T cell receptor beta chains came from one sample sequenced in a study of a mutant IDH1 vaccine in newly diagnosed glioma. Profiling relied on immunoSEQ multiplex PCR, and the TCRdb table lists in-frame clones only, not all of them. The data contain tens of thousands of clones, approximately 84% of them singletons. Their target antigens are unknown. Noted time point: week 23, last vaccination. A 20-mer mutant IDH1 peptide at 300 ug was injected subcutaneously with topical imiquimod. Sequenced material: PBMCs, taken from a glioma patient whose treatment included an IDH1 peptide vaccine. The receptor source for this set is a man between 18 and 35 years old with glioma.

This clone was seen a single time. The chain employs TRBV30 and TRBJ2-1; possibly TRBD2 for D (6 bases). Trimming pared 5 bases from V and 4 bases from J, leaving 12 bases between. The CDR3 sequence is 13 residues long. Per the germline V gene, CDR1 is GTSNPN and CDR2 is SVGIG (reference sequence). The CDR3 DNA reads TGTGCCTGGGACGGGACTCGTTACAATGAGCAGTTCTTC. Amino acids: CAWDGTRYNEQFF.

This clone came up once. The V gene is TRBV18, the J gene TRBJ1-1; 9 positions match TRBD1. The V and J ends lost 4 bases and 0 bases, in that order; junction bases with no gene match: 3. The length of the CDR3 is 15 residues. CDR1 and CDR2 from the germline V gene are KGHSH and LQKENI. The CDR3 here is CASSQGQGMNTEAFF. The CDR3 DNA is TGTGCCAGCTCACAAGGACAGGGGATGAACACTGAAGCTTTCTTT.

V usage is TRBV4-1 and J usage is TRBJ2-1; D remains unclear. Germline CDR1 and CDR2: MGHRA and YSYEKL. Trimming left V 1 base short and J 3 bases short, with 10 bases between. CDR3 size: 15 residues. The CDR3 here is CASSQAYVSYNEQFF. For the CDR3, the DNA is TGCGCCAGCAGCCAAGCTTACGTAAGCTACAATGAGCAGTTCTTC.

V gene TRBV4-3 combines with J gene TRBJ1-2; D unclear. Germline CDR1 is LGHNA and CDR2 is YSLEER. V was trimmed by 7 bases and J by 0 bases, leaving 12 bases between them. The CDR3 has 14 residues. The CDR3 loop is CASNRWDSNYGYTF. CDR3 DNA: TGCGCCAGCAATCGGTGGGATTCTAACTATGGCTACACCTTC.

This sequence joins TRBV18 and TRBJ2-6, with D perhaps matching TRBD2 (5 bases). This CDR3 region has 15 residues. Germline values: CDR1 KGHSH, CDR2 LQKENI. V lost 4 bases to trimming and J lost 0 bases, with 7 bases between them. CDR3 nucleotides: TGTGCCAGCTCACGAGAGGGCTCTGGGGCCAACGTCCTGACTTTC. It specifies CASSREGSGANVLTF. Together with reference TRBV18 and TRBJ2-6, the CDR3 gives the full variable domain: NAGVMQNPRHLVRRRGQEARLRCSPMKGHSHVYWYRQLPEEGLKFMVYLQKENIIDESGMPKERFSAEFPKEGPSILRIQQVVRGDSAAYFCASSREGSGANVLTFGAGSRLTVL.

V gene TRBV30 combines with J gene TRBJ2-7; D ambiguous. Trimming shortened V by 1 base and J by 1 base, and 11 bases separated the two germline ends. Looked up from germline, CDR1 is GTSNPN and CDR2 is SVGIG (reference sequence). The CDR3 is 14 residues long. CDR3 sequence reads: CAWSASSYSYEQYF. The CDR3 coding sequence is TGTGCCTGGAGTGCTTCCAGTTATTCCTACGAGCAGTACTTC.

V is TRBV4-3 and J is TRBJ2-7; D possibly uses TRBD1 or TRBD2 (5 bases each). Between the trimmed V and J ends, which lost 2 bases and 4 bases, there was a span of 15 bases. CDR1 LGHNA and CDR2 YSLEER come from the germline V gene. The CDR3 spans 15 residues. This CDR3 is CASSQTSGTLYEQYF. Written as DNA, the CDR3 is TGCGCCAGCAGCCAAACCTCCGGGACCCTTTACGAGCAGTACTTC.

The table lists this clone with a count of one. This chain connects TRBV27 to TRBJ1-5; a weak D match, TRBD1 (6 bases). Germline lookup yields CDR1 MNHEY and CDR2 SMNVEV (reference sequence). CDR3 length: 15 residues. The ends were cut back, 5 bases at V and 0 bases at J, with 11 bases in the middle. CDR3 DNA sequence: TGTGCCAGCAGTCGGGACACCTATAGCAATCAGCCCCAGCATTTT. It encodes CASSRDTYSNQPQHF.

This clone was observed once. This sequence joins TRBV4-1 and TRBJ2-7, with a tentative D call TRBD1 (6 bases). V was pared by 5 bases and J by 3 bases, with 17 bases between. The CDR3 is made up of 15 amino acids. CDR1 is MGHRA, CDR2 YSYEKL, per germline. CDR3 DNA: TGCGCCAGCAGCGCCCGGGACACCCTTGGCTACGAGCAGTACTTC. It codes for CASSARDTLGYEQYF.

V usage is TRBV5-6 and J usage is TRBJ2-6; no clear D gene. CDR1 and CDR2 (germline): SGHDT, YYEEEE. The CDR3 loop spans 15 amino acids. Trimming pared 2 bases from V and 0 bases from J, leaving 6 bases between. The CDR3 loop reads CASSFVGSGANVLTF. Here the CDR3 DNA reads TGTGCCAGCAGCTTCGTAGGCTCTGGGGCCAACGTCCTGACTTTC.

The chain carries TRBV7-9 and TRBJ1-1; D remains unclear. The CDR3 totals 12 residues. With 5 bases removed from V and 7 bases from J, the gap between germline ends came to 11 bases. Looked up from germline, CDR1 is SEHNR and CDR2 is FQNEAQ (reference sequence). The CDR3 is CASSPQAHEAFF. DNA of the CDR3: TGTGCCAGCAGCCCTCAGGCGCATGAAGCTTTCTTT.

V gene TRBV15 combines with J gene TRBJ1-2, with TRBD1 matching over 8 bases. V gave up 5 bases and J gave up 4 bases; unmatched junction bases: 3. Germline CDR1 and CDR2: LNHNV and YYDKDF (reference sequence). CDR3 size: 13 residues. In nucleotides, the CDR3 is TGTGCCACCAGCCTGACAGGGGTCTATGGCTACACCTTC. Its protein is CATSLTGVYGYTF.

The V call is TRBV11-2, the J call TRBJ2-7, with unresolved D. Trimming shortened V by 3 bases and J by 2 bases, and 5 bases separated the two germline ends. The CDR3 loop spans 12 amino acids. Germline V gene sequence: CDR1 SGHAT, CDR2 FQNNGV. CDR3 in DNA: TGTGCCAGCAGCTTTGGGACCTACGAGCAGTACTTC. Residues: CASSFGTYEQYF.

The J gene is TRBJ1-2, the V gene TRBV19; TRBD1 matches at 7 bases. V lost 5 bases to trimming and J lost 1 base; unmatched junction nucleotides: 10. Germline CDR1 LNHDA, CDR2 SQIVND (reference sequence). The CDR3 contains 16 residues. DNA for the CDR3: TGTGCCAGTAGTGCCAAGACAGGGTCCCATAACTATGGCTACACCTTC. This encodes CASSAKTGSHNYGYTF.

V usage is TRBV30 and J usage is TRBJ1-5; TRBD1 might be the D (6 bases). Deletions cut 5 bases from V and 7 bases from J, with 15 bases between. Germline V gives CDR1 GTSNPN, CDR2 SVGIG (reference sequence). The CDR3 length is 13 residues. DNA of the CDR3: TGTGCCTGGGCAGGGTCTCAGGGGCAGCCCCAGCATTTT. This encodes CAWAGSQGQPQHF.

This chain connects TRBV11-2 to TRBJ2-7, with D uncertain. The CDR3 consists of 15 residues. V lost 5 bases and J 4 bases, leaving 18 bases between the germline ends. Germline V gene lookup returns CDR1 SGHAT and CDR2 FQNNGV. CDR3: CASSLRASSPYEQYF. CDR3 coding DNA: TGTGCCAGCAGCCTCCGGGCCTCAAGTCCTTACGAGCAGTACTTC.

This clone came up a few times. The V call is TRBV5-1, the J call TRBJ1-2; D is undetermined. Per germline, CDR1 SGHRS and CDR2 YFSETQ. With 3 bases removed from V and 4 bases from J, the gap between germline ends came to 7 bases. The CDR3 has 12 residues. CDR3 in amino acids: CASSSDVYGYTF. DNA for the CDR3: TGCGCCAGCAGCTCTGACGTCTATGGCTACACCTTC.

J is TRBJ1-1 and V is TRBV27, with D uncertain. V was clipped by 3 bases and J by 2 bases, with 13 bases between them. CDR1 is MNHEY and CDR2 is SMNVEV in the germline V gene (reference sequence). The CDR3 runs to 15 residues. CDR3 in DNA: TGTGCCAGCAGTTTCTTAGGTGGGATAAACACTGAAGCTTTCTTT. Protein: CASSFLGGINTEAFF.